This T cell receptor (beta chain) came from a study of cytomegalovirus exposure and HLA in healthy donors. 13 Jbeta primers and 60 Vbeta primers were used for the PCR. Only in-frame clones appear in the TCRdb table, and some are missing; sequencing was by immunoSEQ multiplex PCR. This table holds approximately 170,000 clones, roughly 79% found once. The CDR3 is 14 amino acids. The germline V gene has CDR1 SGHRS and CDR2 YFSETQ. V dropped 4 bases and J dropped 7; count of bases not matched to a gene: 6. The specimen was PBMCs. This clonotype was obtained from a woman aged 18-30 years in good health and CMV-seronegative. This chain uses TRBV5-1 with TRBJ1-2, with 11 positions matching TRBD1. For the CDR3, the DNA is TGCGCCAGCAGCGGACCGGACAGGGGGCCTGGCTACACCTTC. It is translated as CASSGPDRGPGYTF.